In this sample, the clone carrying this T cell receptor (beta chain) turned up a few times. Its antigen is as yet unknown. Germline loops: CDR1 GTSNPN, CDR2 SVGIG (reference sequence). Between the trimmed V and J ends, which lost 5 bases and 8 bases, there was a span of 21 bases. The CDR3 length is 14 residues. Expressed TCRB transcripts were sequenced, since all the RNA that had been isolated was reverse transcribed. Here immunoSEQ multiplex PCR was the method, and the copy in TCRdb shows in-frame clones only, minus some. The sample holds about 340,000 clones, 9.3% seen once. One heparinised blood draw, averaging roughly 120 mL, came from each donor. This record comes from a study of beta chain features in type 1 diabetes. Looking at the study overall: Over all samples combined, over 85 million sorted cells were examined.

General study points: Over-representation of high TCR-expressing cells was a possible consequence of cDNA sequencing. Patients and controls would share equally any PCR tilt toward shorter templates. Across all four CD4+ subsets, people with type 1 diabetes showed modestly shorter TCRB CDR3s.

The chain recombines TRBV30 with TRBJ1-2; TRBD1 is a possible D gene (5 bases). Sequenced input: central memory CD4+ T cells from blood. The clonotype comes from a man between 25 and 39 years old with type 1 diabetes. The CDR3 sequence is CAWYEGAARWGYTF. CDR3 DNA sequence: TGTGCCTGGTATGAAGGGGCCGCCCGCTGGGGCTACACCTTC.